The T cell receptor (beta chain) described here comes from a study of shared T cell receptors in the human thymus. The junction had 9 bases not matched to a gene; V was cut back by 5 bases and J by 2 bases. This CDR3 region has 16 residues. CDR1 SGHDT and CDR2 YYEEEE come from the germline V gene. Here immunoSEQ multiplex PCR was the method, and the copy in TCRdb shows in-frame clones only, minus some. The repertoire holds about 730,000 clones, with approximately 85% as singletons. Another study also made use of these data, one on human thymus T cells. According to that study: Seemingly biased V and J gene usage marked thymic and blood repertoires.

What was sequenced was thymocytes. The rearrangement uses TRBV5-6 and TRBJ1-1, with 10 bases matching TRBD1. The TCR was taken from a girl under three years old with a congenital heart defect. For the CDR3, the DNA is TGTGCCAGCAGGGTCGGGGACAGGGGCATAAACACTGAAGCTTTCTTT. Protein: CASRVGDRGINTEAFF. The full variable domain, rest sourced from reference TRBV5-6 and TRBJ1-1, is DAGVTQSPTHLIKTRGQQVTLRCSPKSGHDTVSWYQQALGQGPQFIFQYYEEEERQRGNFPDRFSGHQFPNYSSELNVNALLLGDSALYLCASRVGDRGINTEAFFGQGTRLTVV.